The 12 T cell receptor beta chains below were found in one sample sequenced in a study of T cells after posttransplantation cyclophosphamide. Cyclophosphamide on days +3 and +4 followed busulfan-fludarabine conditioning and a marrow graft. Sequenced by immunoSEQ multiplex PCR; TCRdb stores in-frame clones only, minus some. The table records tens of thousands of clones without singletons, the ten largest covering about 2%. Sequencing used PBMCs, obtained after allogeneic stem cell transplant with posttransplant cyclophosphamide. Receptors were obtained from a male patient in his late teens or twenties who received an allogeneic stem cell transplant from a related donor, was CMV-positive, and had no GVHD. The graft donor may have given rise to some T cells.

The sample holds many counts of this clone. The rearrangement uses TRBV7-9 and TRBJ2-7, with D possibly TRBD1 on 7 matching bases. Germline V gene lookup returns CDR1 SEHNR and CDR2 FQNEAQ (reference sequence). This CDR3 comprises 13 residues. V was trimmed by 9 bases and J by 3 bases, leaving 15 bases between them. The CDR3 coding sequence is TGTGCCAGTCTGCCCCAGGGGGGCTACGAGCAGTACTTC. It is translated as CASLPQGGYEQYF.

The sample holds many counts of this clone. The chain uses TRBV5-1 and TRBJ2-1; perhaps TRBD2 as D (6 bases). Trimming cost V 3 bases and J 1 base, with 14 bases left between them. CDR3 size: 16 residues. The germline gives CDR1 SGHRS, CDR2 YFSETQ. The CDR3 DNA reads TGCGCCAGCAGCTCGCCGGGACTTCTATCCTACAATGAGCAGTTCTTC. Its protein is CASSSPGLLSYNEQFF.

This clone was seen ten or more times. The chain joins TRBV7-9 to TRBJ1-4; D might be TRBD1 (6 bases). The CDR3 has 15 residues. V was pared by 4 bases and J by 5 bases, with 14 bases between. The V gene's germline CDR1 is SEHNR and CDR2 FQNEAQ (reference sequence). The CDR3 region is CASSSSRGRNEKLFF. As DNA, the CDR3 is TGTGCCAGCAGCTCATCCAGGGGCAGAAATGAAAAACTGTTTTTT.

In this sample, this clone turned up many times. The chain links TRBV4-2 to TRBJ1-5; D may be TRBD1 (5 bases). The CDR3 sequence is 16 residues long. Germline V gene lookup returns CDR1 LGHNA and CDR2 YNFKEQ. Trimming stripped 3 bases from V and 0 bases from J, with 12 bases between. CDR3 sequence: CASSHRGGDSNQPQHF. In nucleotides, the CDR3 is TGTGCCAGCAGCCATCGGGGCGGGGATAGCAATCAGCCCCAGCATTTT.

The sample holds many counts of this clone. The chain has TRBV4-1 and TRBJ2-1, with D possibly matching TRBD1 (5 bases). The length of the CDR3 is 15 residues. Between the trimmed V and J ends, which lost 3 bases and 0 bases, there was a span of 9 bases. Germline V gives CDR1 MGHRA, CDR2 YSYEKL. CDR3 amino acids: CASSQGPSSYNEQFF. The CDR3 DNA sequence: TGCGCCAGCAGCCAGGGGCCGAGCTCCTACAATGAGCAGTTCTTC.

Ten or more counts support this clone. V is TRBV27 and J is TRBJ2-2; D not resolved. Trimming shortened V by 5 bases and J by 2 bases, and 9 bases separated the two germline ends. The germline V gene encodes CDR1 MNHEY and CDR2 SMNVEV (reference sequence). This CDR3 is built from 14 residues. In DNA form, the CDR3 reads TGTGCCAGCAGTCCCCGGGTTAACACCGGGGAGCTGTTTTTT. Translated, it gives CASSPRVNTGELFF.

This clone was seen many times. The rearrangement uses TRBV18 and TRBJ1-6; TRBD1 aligns across 8 bases. V trimming: 3 bases; J trimming: 2 bases; junction bases outside the gene matches: 3. CDR1 KGHSH and CDR2 LQKENI come from the germline V gene. The CDR3 covers 16 residues. The CDR3 here is CASSPRTGPYNSPLHF. In DNA, the CDR3 is TGTGCCAGCTCACCCAGGACAGGGCCCTATAATTCACCCCTCCACTTT. Full variable domain (outside the CDR3, taken from reference TRBV18 and TRBJ1-6): NAGVMQNPRHLVRRRGQEARLRCSPMKGHSHVYWYRQLPEEGLKFMVYLQKENIIDESGMPKERFSAEFPKEGPSILRIQQVVRGDSAAYFCASSPRTGPYNSPLHFGNGTRLTVT.

This clone was counted many times. This chain connects TRBV10-3 to TRBJ2-7; D remains unclear. Germline V lookup: CDR1 ENHRY, CDR2 SYGVKD. The CDR3 is 13 amino acids. V gave up 2 bases and J gave up 5 bases, with 10 bases separating them. CDR3 amino acids: CAISETRTNEQYF. CDR3 in DNA: TGTGCCATCAGTGAGACAAGAACGAACGAGCAGTACTTC.

This clone was seen at least ten times. This chain connects TRBV7-2 to TRBJ1-2; D unresolved. Germline assignment: CDR1 SGHTA and CDR2 FQGNSA. The CDR3 runs to 15 residues. V was clipped by 6 bases and J by 8 bases, with 22 bases between them. In nucleotides, the CDR3 is TGTGCCAGCAGTTGGCGATCCGGGGAGGGAGTGGGCTACACCTTC. Its protein is CASSWRSGEGVGYTF.

This clone was recorded at least ten times. V usage is TRBV7-3 and J usage is TRBJ2-1; 11 bases are shared with TRBD2. The CDR3 has 17 residues. The germline gives CDR1 SGHTA, CDR2 FQGTGA. The ends lost 4 bases at V and 7 bases at J; junction bases unmatched: 12. This chain's CDR3 is CASSSQPTGTSGNEQFF. The CDR3 bases are TGTGCCAGCAGCTCCCAACCCACCGGGACTAGCGGTAATGAGCAGTTCTTC.

This clone occurred many times. V usage is TRBV2 and J usage is TRBJ2-1; TRBD1 might be the D (6 bases). Trimming took off 9 bases at V and 10 bases at J, with 16 bases between the two ends. CDR1 and CDR2 (germline): SNHLY, FYNNEI. The CDR3 contains 12 residues. CDR3 protein: CASSTGSHEQFF. The DNA of the CDR3 is TGTGCCAGTTCTACAGGGTCGCACGAGCAGTTCTTC.

This clone was detected ten times or more. The chain joins TRBV29-1 to TRBJ2-5; TRBD1 aligns across 9 bases. This CDR3 is built from 14 residues. Losses at the gene ends were 3 bases for V and 4 bases for J; bases not matched to a gene: 6. The germline CDR1 and CDR2 sequences are SQVTM and ANQGSEA. CDR3: CSVEGTGRRETQYF. Here the CDR3 DNA reads TGCAGCGTTGAGGGGACAGGGAGGAGAGAGACCCAGTACTTC.